The TCR beta chain under discussion was sequenced for a study of cytomegalovirus exposure and HLA in healthy donors. Whole-study findings and limits: CMV serostatus was the sole immune exposure data available. Rarity characterized most TCR sequences, yet some public TCRs appeared in many donors. Analysis was performed later, and it showed HLA-associated TCR beta chains to be more clonally expanded than equally common others. The investigators catalogued about 170 TCR beta chains as cytomegalovirus-associated.

Note on this clone: The antigen is undetermined.

PCR was performed using 60 Vbeta and 13 Jbeta primers. The protocol was immunoSEQ multiplex PCR, while the TCRdb copy is restricted to in-frame clones and leaves out a portion. Of roughly 190,000 clones in the sample, roughly three quarters were seen once. Source material: PBMCs. The receptor comes from a woman aged 45-59 years in good health and CMV-seronegative.

CDR3: CASSLSGAIEQFF. As DNA, the CDR3 is TGTGCCAGCAGCCTCAGCGGGGCGATAGAGCAGTTCTTC. This chain uses TRBV9 with TRBJ2-1; 7 bases are a match to TRBD2. This CDR3 spans 13 amino acids. The trim removed 4 bases at V and 10 bases at J, leaving 8 bases unmatched. Germline loops: CDR1 SGDLS, CDR2 YYNGEE.